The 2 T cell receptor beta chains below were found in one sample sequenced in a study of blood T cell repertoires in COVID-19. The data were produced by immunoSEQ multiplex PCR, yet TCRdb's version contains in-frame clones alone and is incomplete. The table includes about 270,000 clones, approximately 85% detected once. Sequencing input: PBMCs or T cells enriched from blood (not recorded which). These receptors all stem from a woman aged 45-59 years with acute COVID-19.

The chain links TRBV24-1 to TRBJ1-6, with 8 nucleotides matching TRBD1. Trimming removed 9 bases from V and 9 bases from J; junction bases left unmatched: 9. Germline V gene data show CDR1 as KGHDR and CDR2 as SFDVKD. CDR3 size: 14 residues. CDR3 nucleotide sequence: TGTGCCACCTCCGCTCAGGGGGCGGCTTCACCCCTCCACTTT. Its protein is CATSAQGAASPLHF.

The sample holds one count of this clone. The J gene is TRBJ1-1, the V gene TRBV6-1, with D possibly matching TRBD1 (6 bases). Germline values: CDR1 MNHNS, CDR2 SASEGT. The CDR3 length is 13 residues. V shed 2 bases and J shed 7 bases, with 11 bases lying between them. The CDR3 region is CASSEWGGIEAFF. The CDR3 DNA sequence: TGTGCCAGCAGTGAATGGGGGGGCATTGAAGCTTTCTTT.